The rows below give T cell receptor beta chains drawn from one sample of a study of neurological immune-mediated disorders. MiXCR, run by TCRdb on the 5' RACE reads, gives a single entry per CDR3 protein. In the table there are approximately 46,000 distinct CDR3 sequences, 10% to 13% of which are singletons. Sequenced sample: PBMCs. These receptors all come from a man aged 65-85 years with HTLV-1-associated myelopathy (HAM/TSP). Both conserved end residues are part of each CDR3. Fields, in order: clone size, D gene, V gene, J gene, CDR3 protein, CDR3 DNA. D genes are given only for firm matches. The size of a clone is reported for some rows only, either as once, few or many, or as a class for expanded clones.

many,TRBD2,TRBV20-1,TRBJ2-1,CSARLGLAGENEQFF,TGCAGTGCTAGGTTGGGACTAGCGGGAGAAAATGAGCAGTTCTTC
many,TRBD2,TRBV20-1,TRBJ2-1,CSARKSGSNEQFF,TGCAGTGCCCGAAAAAGCGGGAGTAATGAGCAGTTCTTC
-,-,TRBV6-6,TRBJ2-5,CVSGTPTQYF,TGTGTCAGCGGCACCCCGACCCAGTACTTC
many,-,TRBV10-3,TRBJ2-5,CLGRAVTQYF,TGCTTGGGGCGGGCGGTCACCCAGTACTTC
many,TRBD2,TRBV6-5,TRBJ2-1,CASSRTAGGDWEQFF,TGTGCCAGCAGCCGTACAGCGGGAGGGGATTGGGAGCAGTTCTTC
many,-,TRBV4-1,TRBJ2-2,CASSQEAEVVTGELFF,TGCGCCAGCAGCCAAGAGGCGGAGGTGGTTACCGGGGAGCTGTTTTTT
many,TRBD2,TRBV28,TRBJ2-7,CASSLSAGGLIHEQYF,TGTGCCAGCAGCCTAAGCGCGGGGGGACTGATCCACGAGCAGTACTTC
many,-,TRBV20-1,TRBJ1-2,CSALAGVTYGYTF,TGCAGTGCGTTAGCAGGGGTTACCTATGGCTACACCTTC
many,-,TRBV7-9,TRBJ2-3,CASSVRTADTQYF,TGTGCCAGCAGCGTCCGTACAGCAGATACGCAGTATTTT
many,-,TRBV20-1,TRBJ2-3,CSAPPESTDTQYF,TGCAGTGCCCCCCCCGAGAGCACAGATACGCAGTATTTT
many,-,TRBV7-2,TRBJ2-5,CASSLAGDRQETQYF,TGTGCCAGCAGCTTAGCGGGAGACCGTCAAGAGACCCAGTACTTC